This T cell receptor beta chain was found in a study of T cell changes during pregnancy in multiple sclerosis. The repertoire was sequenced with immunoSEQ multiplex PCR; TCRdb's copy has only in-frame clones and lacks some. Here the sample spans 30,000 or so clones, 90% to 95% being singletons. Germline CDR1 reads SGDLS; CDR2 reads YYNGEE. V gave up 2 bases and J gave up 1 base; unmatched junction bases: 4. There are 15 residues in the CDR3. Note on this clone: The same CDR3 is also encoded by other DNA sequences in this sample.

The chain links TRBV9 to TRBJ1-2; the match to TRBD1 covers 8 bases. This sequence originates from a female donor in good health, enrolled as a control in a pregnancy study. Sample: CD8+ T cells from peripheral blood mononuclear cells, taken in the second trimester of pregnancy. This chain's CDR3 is CASSVGQGVNYGYTF. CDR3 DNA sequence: TGTGCCAGCAGCGTTGGACAGGGAGTTAACTATGGCTACACCTTC.